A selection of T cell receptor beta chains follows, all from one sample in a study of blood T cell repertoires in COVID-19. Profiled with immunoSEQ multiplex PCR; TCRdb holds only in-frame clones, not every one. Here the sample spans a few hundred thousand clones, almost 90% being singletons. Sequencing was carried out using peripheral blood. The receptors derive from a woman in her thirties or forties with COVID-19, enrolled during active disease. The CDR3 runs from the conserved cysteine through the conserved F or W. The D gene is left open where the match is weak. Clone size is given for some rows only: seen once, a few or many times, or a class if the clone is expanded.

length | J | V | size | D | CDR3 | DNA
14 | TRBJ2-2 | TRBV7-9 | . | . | CASSPRANTGELFF | TGTGCCAGCAGCCCGCGGGCGAACACCGGGGAGCTGTTTTTT
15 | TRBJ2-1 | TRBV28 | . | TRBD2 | CASSPPTSRYNEQFF | TGTGCCAGCAGCCCGCCGACTAGCCGATACAATGAGCAGTTCTTC
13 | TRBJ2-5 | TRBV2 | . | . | CASPREPQETQYF | TGTGCCAGCCCCAGGGAACCTCAAGAGACCCAGTACTTC
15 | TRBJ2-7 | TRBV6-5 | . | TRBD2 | CASSYGLAGTYEQYF | TGTGCCAGCAGTTACGGACTAGCGGGAACCTACGAGCAGTACTTC
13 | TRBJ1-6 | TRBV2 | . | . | CASIREGNSPLHF | TGTGCCAGCATAAGGGAGGGAAATTCACCCCTCCACTTT
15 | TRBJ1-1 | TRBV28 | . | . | CASSPRGGGNTEAFF | TGTGCCAGCAGTCCCCGGGGCGGGGGGAACACTGAAGCTTTCTTT
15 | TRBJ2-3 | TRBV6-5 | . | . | CASKEVRGRIHTQYF | TGTGCCAGCAAAGAGGTCCGGGGTCGGATCCATACGCAGTATTTT
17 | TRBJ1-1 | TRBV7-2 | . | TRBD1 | CASSLMGGTGLNTEAFF | TGTGCCAGCAGCTTAATGGGAGGGACAGGACTGAACACTGAAGCTTTCTTT
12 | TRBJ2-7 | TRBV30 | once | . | CAWTAGSYEQYF | TGTGCCTGGACAGCAGGGTCCTACGAGCAGTACTTC
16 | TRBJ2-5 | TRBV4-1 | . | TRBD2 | CASSQGGSVPTETQYF | TGCGCCAGCAGCCAGGGCGGGAGTGTACCCACTGAGACCCAGTACTTC
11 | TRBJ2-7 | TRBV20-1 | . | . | CSAPSPYEQYF | TGCAGTGCTCCCTCCCCCTACGAGCAGTACTTC
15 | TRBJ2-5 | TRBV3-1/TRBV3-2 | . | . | CASSQDGLAQETQYF | TGTGCCAGCAGCCAAGACGGGCTAGCCCAAGAGACCCAGTACTTC
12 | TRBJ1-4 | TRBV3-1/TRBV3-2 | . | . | CASSQGPDSLFF | TGTGCCAGCAGCCAAGGTCCTGACAGCTTGTTTTTT
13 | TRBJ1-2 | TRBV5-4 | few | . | CASSSTALYGYTF | TGTGCCAGCAGCTCGACAGCCCTCTATGGCTACACCTTC
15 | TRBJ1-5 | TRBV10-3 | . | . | CAISNAGAGNQPQHF | TGTGCCATCAGCAACGCGGGGGCTGGCAATCAGCCCCAGCATTTT
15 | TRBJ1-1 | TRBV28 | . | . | CASSPRGGGNTEAFF | TGTGCCAGCAGTCCCAGGGGTGGGGGGAACACTGAAGCTTTCTTT
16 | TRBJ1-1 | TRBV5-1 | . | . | CASSLEILGSNTEAFF | TGCGCCAGCAGCTTGGAAATCCTAGGTTCGAACACTGAAGCTTTCTTT
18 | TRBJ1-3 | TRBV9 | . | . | CASSPASVPKGLGNTIYF | TGTGCCAGCAGCCCAGCCTCGGTGCCGAAGGGGCTAGGAAACACCATATATTTT
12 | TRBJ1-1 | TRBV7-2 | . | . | CASSFRGSEAFF | TGTGCCAGCAGCTTCAGGGGCTCCGAAGCTTTCTTT
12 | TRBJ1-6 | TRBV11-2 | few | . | CAGGGNGSPLHF | TGTGCCGGCGGGGGGAATGGTTCACCCCTCCACTTT
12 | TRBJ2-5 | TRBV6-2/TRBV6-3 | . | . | CASSPRRETQYF | TGTGCCAGCAGCCCCCGTCGAGAGACCCAGTACTTC
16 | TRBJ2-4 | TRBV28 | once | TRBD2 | CASSPGGTLAKNIQYF | TGTGCCAGCAGCCCGGGGGGGACGTTAGCCAAAAACATTCAGTACTTC
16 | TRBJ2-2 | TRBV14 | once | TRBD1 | CASSRDRGRRTGELFF | TGTGCCAGCAGCCGAGACAGGGGGCGACGTACCGGGGAGCTGTTTTTT
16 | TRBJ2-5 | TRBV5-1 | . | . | CASSLGGGLPQETQYF | TGCGCCAGCAGCTTGGGGGGCGGACTACCACAAGAGACCCAGTACTTC